The 10 T cell receptor beta chains given below trace back to one sample, sequenced in a study of PD-L1 blockade in urothelial cancer. Specified time point: pretreatment peripheral blood. Here immunoSEQ multiplex PCR was the method, and the copy in TCRdb shows in-frame clones only, minus some. The sample yields about 43,000 clones, approximately 80% seen once. The sample was PBMCs, taken around atezolizumab (anti-PD-L1) treatment. These receptors came from a man in his sixties with urothelial cancer.

This clone was observed once. The chain has TRBV19 and TRBJ2-7; no clear D. The CDR3 is 17 residues long. Germline CDR1 and CDR2: LNHDA and SQIVND (reference sequence). The V end was cut by 5 bases, the J end by 0 bases, with 20 bases between. CDR3 amino acids: CASSSRVTLASSYEQYF. The CDR3 bases are TGTGCCAGTAGTTCTCGTGTGACATTGGCCAGCTCCTACGAGCAGTACTTC.

The rearrangement joins TRBV7-9 to TRBJ1-2, with a weak D call TRBD1 (5 bases). CDR1 is SEHNR and CDR2 is FQNEAQ in the germline V gene (reference sequence). V gave up 1 base and J gave up 2 bases, with 8 bases separating them. CDR3 length: 14 amino acids. The CDR3 region is CASSLVGGNYGYTF. The CDR3 nucleotides read TGTGCCAGCAGCTTAGTCGGGGGAAACTATGGCTACACCTTC.

This clone was detected a few times. The V and J genes are TRBV5-1 and TRBJ2-3; D possibly corresponds to TRBD1 (6 bases). CDR1 and CDR2 (germline): SGHRS, YFSETQ. The V end lost 3 bases, the J end lost 0 bases, and 11 bases lay between the germline ends. This CDR3 region has 15 residues. The CDR3 sequence: CASSSGGYSTDTQYF. CDR3 in DNA: TGCGCCAGCAGCTCTGGGGGCTATAGCACAGATACGCAGTATTTT. The full variable domain, with the rest looked up from reference TRBV5-1 and TRBJ2-3, is KAGVTQTPRYLIKTRGQQVTLSCSPISGHRSVSWYQQTPGQGLQFLFEYFSETQRNKGNFPGRFSGRQFSNSRSEMNVSTLELGDSALYLCASSSGGYSTDTQYFGPGTRLTVL.

The rearrangement uses TRBV2 and TRBJ2-2; the D gene is possibly TRBD2 (5 bases). The CDR3 has 13 amino acids. Between the trimmed V and J ends, which lost 7 bases and 5 bases, there was a span of 11 bases. Germline V CDR1 and CDR2: SNHLY, FYNNEI. As DNA, the CDR3 is TGTGCCAGCAAAATGGGAGCTACCGGGGAGCTGTTTTTT. This gives the protein CASKMGATGELFF.

The J gene is TRBJ1-1, the V gene TRBV19; D is unclear. The germline V gene has CDR1 LNHDA and CDR2 SQIVND (reference sequence). CDR3 length equals 13 residues. V was trimmed by 8 bases and J by 3 bases, leaving 13 bases between them. The DNA of the CDR3 is TGTGCCAGTGGAGATAGGTGGGACACTGAAGCTTTCTTT. Translation gives CASGDRWDTEAFF.

This clone was recorded once. The rearrangement joins TRBV18 to TRBJ1-4; 7 nucleotides align to TRBD1. After removal of 3 bases from V and 8 bases from J, the junction contained 9 bases not matched to a gene. The CDR3 spans 15 residues. Germline lookup yields CDR1 KGHSH and CDR2 LQKENI. The DNA for the CDR3 is TGTGCCAGCTCACCTTTCAACAGGGGAGGCGAAAAACTGTTTTTT. It codes for CASSPFNRGGEKLFF.

Only one count was recorded for this clone. The chain couples TRBV11-2 to TRBJ1-1; perhaps TRBD1 as D (6 bases). Germline V gene sequence: CDR1 SGHAT, CDR2 FQNNGV. V shed 3 bases and J shed 3 bases, with 14 bases lying between them. This CDR3 has 15 amino acids. CDR3 amino acids: CASSFSGAGDTEAFF. CDR3 bases: TGTGCCAGCAGCTTTTCAGGGGCTGGCGACACTGAAGCTTTCTTT.

V and J are TRBV6-5 and TRBJ2-3; 12 bases align to TRBD2. This CDR3 contains 13 residues. With V trimmed by 5 bases and J by 6 bases, 0 bases remained unmatched. Per germline, CDR1 MNHEY and CDR2 SVGAGI. The CDR3 DNA follows: TGTGCCAGCAGTACTAGCGGGAGGGATACGCAGTATTTT. Translating it yields CASSTSGRDTQYF.

This chain uses TRBV19 with TRBJ2-6; the D gene is possibly TRBD1 (6 bases). Trimming took off 5 bases at V and 1 base at J, with 9 bases between the two ends. From germline, CDR1 is LNHDA and CDR2 SQIVND (reference sequence). This CDR3 contains 15 residues. CDR3: CASSVQGSGANVLTF. CDR3 nucleotides: TGTGCCAGTAGTGTGCAGGGGTCTGGGGCCAACGTCCTGACTTTC.

J is TRBJ1-5 and V is TRBV7-2; D is possibly TRBD1 (6 bases). V was trimmed by 0 bases and J by 1 base, leaving 10 bases between them. The germline gives CDR1 SGHTA, CDR2 FQGNSA. The CDR3 length is 16 residues. This chain's CDR3 is CASSLAGAGSNQPQHF. The CDR3 coding sequence is TGTGCCAGCAGCTTAGCGGGGGCAGGCAGCAATCAGCCCCAGCATTTT.